Listed here is a single T cell receptor beta chain. The target antigen is unknown. CDR1 and CDR2 from the germline V gene are LNHNV and YYDKDF (reference sequence). The CDR3 covers 16 residues. With 0 bases clipped from V and 7 bases from J, the junction kept 7 bases outside the gene matches. The data are from a study of cytomegalovirus exposure and HLA in healthy donors. Study overall: Of the donors genotyped, about 410 in all, 75% to 85% fell in the Caucasian-associated ancestry cluster.

Primers included in the PCR were 60 Vbeta and 13 Jbeta primers. Using immunoSEQ multiplex PCR, the repertoire was profiled, and TCRdb retains in-frame clones only, with some absent. Of 85,000 to 110,000 clones in the sample, 76% were seen once. Findings and limits, study-wide: The authors reported that TCR beta sequences could predict HLA-A and HLA-B alleles. These predictions were accurate for most subjects in the first cohort. In a later analysis, TCR beta V- and J-gene trimming showed a link to a missense DCLRE1C variant.

The chain has TRBV15 and TRBJ2-1, with 9 bases lining up with TRBD2. This sequence originates from a woman aged 18-29 years in good health and CMV-seropositive. Sample: PBMCs. The CDR3: CATSRELAGLGNEQFF. CDR3 DNA: TGTGCCACCAGCAGAGAACTAGCGGGCCTGGGGAATGAGCAGTTCTTC.